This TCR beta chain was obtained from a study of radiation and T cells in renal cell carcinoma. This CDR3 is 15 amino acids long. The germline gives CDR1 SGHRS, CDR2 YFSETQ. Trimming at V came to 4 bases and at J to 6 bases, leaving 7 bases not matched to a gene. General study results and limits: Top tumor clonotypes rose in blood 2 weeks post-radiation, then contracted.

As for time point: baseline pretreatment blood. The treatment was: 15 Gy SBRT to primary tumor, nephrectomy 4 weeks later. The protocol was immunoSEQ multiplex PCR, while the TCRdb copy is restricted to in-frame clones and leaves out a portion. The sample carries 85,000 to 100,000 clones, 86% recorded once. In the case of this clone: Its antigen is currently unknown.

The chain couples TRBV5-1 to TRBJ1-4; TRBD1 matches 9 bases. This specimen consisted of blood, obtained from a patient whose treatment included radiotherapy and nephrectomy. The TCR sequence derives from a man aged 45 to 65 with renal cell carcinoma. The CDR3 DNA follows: TGCGCCAGCAGCGTGACAGGGGGGCCTGATGAAAAACTGTTTTTT. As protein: CASSVTGGPDEKLFF.